This is a list of T cell receptor beta chains from one sample in a study of CD8+CD57+ T cells in acquired aplastic anemia. TCRdb reprocessed the reads via MiXCR and lists one record per CDR3 protein. The repertoire consists of 200,000 to 250,000 distinct CDR3 sequences, with approximately 65% occurring once and the leading ten covering under 60%. The sequencing input was sorted CD4+, CD8+, or CD8+CD57+ T cells (not recorded which) from PBMCs. The origin of the receptors is a human donor with aplastic anemia. The CDR3 runs from the conserved cysteine through the conserved F or W. D genes are given only for firm matches. Some rows have no size entry. The others give once, few or many, or a class for an expanded clone.

TRBJ2-5	-	TRBV15	TRBD2	CATSLGAGETQYF	TGTGCCACTTCTTTGGGAGCGGGGGAGACCCAGTACTTC
TRBJ2-7	few	TRBV12-3/TRBV12-4	-	CASSRAAYEQYF	TGTGCCAGCAGCCGAGCCGCCTACGAGCAGTACTTC
TRBJ2-3	-	TRBV7-3	TRBD2	CASSLGPGLAGQDTQYF	TGTGCCAGCAGCTTAGGGCCGGGACTAGCGGGACAGGATACGCAGTATTTT
TRBJ2-5	few	TRBV7-2	TRBD1	CASSYGQGRETQYF	TGTGCCAGCAGCTATGGACAGGGGAGAGAGACCCAGTACTTC
TRBJ1-5	-	TRBV20-1	-	CSAFSDTGTNQPQHF	TGCAGTGCTTTCTCAGACACGGGCACCAATCAGCCCCAGCATTTT
TRBJ2-3	-	TRBV20-1	TRBD2	CSFLTGGATDTQYF	TGCAGTTTCCTAACGGGGGGGGCCACAGATACGCAGTATTTT
TRBJ2-1	few	TRBV20-1	TRBD2	CSAPAGGSYEQFF	TGCAGTGCCCCGGCGGGGGGCTCGTATGAGCAGTTCTTC
TRBJ2-7	-	TRBV10-2	TRBD2	CASGGAGGAYEQYF	TGCGCCAGCGGAGGAGCGGGGGGGGCCTACGAGCAGTACTTC
TRBJ2-1	few	TRBV19	TRBD2	CASIDRGGRNEQFF	TGTGCCAGTATTGACCGGGGGGGCCGTAATGAGCAGTTCTTC
TRBJ2-1	-	TRBV7-2	TRBD2	CASSLWASGDNEQFF	TGTGCCAGCAGCTTATGGGCTAGCGGGGACAATGAGCAGTTCTTC